Following are 3 T cell receptor beta chains from one sample sequenced in a study of naive and memory T cell subsets. The beta constant-region primer was an equimolar mix of two oligonucleotides covering TRBC1 and TRBC2. Nested alpha and beta constant-region primers with the SP2 primer drove four PCR rounds on ligated cDNA. TCRdb reprocessed the UMI-ligation and nested PCR reads via MiXCR and lists one record per CDR3 protein. The data contain under 150,000 distinct CDR3 sequences, around 21% of them singletons. General study results and limits: Naive repertoires, especially CD8, held a few larger clonotypes, possibly memory cells re-expressing CD45RA.

Which antigens these TCRs recognize remains unknown. The sample taken for sequencing was naive CD8+ T cells from blood. Every receptor here comes from a human donor in good health.

This rearrangement joins TRBV6-5 to TRBJ2-7, with D perhaps TRBD1 or TRBD2 (5 bases each). The CDR3 extends over 14 amino acids. Trimming pared 6 bases from V and 3 bases from J, leaving 15 bases between. The germline gives CDR1 MNHEY, CDR2 SVGAGI. The CDR3 nucleotides are TGTGCCAGCAGCCAGGGACCGGTTATCTACGAGCAGTACTTC. Translated, it gives CASSQGPVIYEQYF.

This clonotype turned up a few times. The V call is TRBV10-3, the J call TRBJ2-7; no firm D call. This CDR3 spans 11 amino acids. Looked up from germline, CDR1 is ENHRY and CDR2 is SYGVKD. The germline V and J ends were trimmed by 2 bases and 5 bases, with 4 bases remaining between them. The CDR3 sequence: CAISEAHEQYF. CDR3 DNA: TGTGCCATCAGTGAGGCTCACGAGCAGTACTTC.

The sample holds a few counts of this clonotype. The chain joins TRBV6-2 or TRBV6-3 to TRBJ1-5; D not certain. With 2 bases removed from V and 9 bases from J, the gap between germline ends came to 11 bases. This CDR3 is built from 13 residues. Looked up from germline, CDR1 is MNHEY and CDR2 is SVGEGT. The CDR3 sequence is CASSYGWTGPQHF. DNA for the CDR3: TGTGCCAGCAGTTACGGGTGGACGGGGCCCCAGCATTTT.